What follows describes a single T cell receptor (beta chain). Antigen unknown. A multiplex PCR was run with 60 Vbeta primers and 13 Jbeta primers. Sequencing was performed with immunoSEQ multiplex PCR; in TCRdb, only in-frame clones are kept and a portion is missing. The sample lists roughly 110,000 clones; about 78% were seen once. The germline V gene has CDR1 MRHNA and CDR2 SNTAGT. Trimming removed 4 bases from V and 0 bases from J; junction bases left unmatched: 3. CDR3 length: 16 residues. These data come from a study of cytomegalovirus exposure and HLA in healthy donors. Study conclusions and caveats: As a later analysis revealed, most CMV-associated TCR beta chains appeared HLA-restricted.

This sequence originates from a woman in her 40s in good health and CMV-seropositive. The rearrangement joins TRBV6-4 to TRBJ2-6, with TRBD1 identical over 7 bases. The material sequenced was PBMCs. The CDR3 DNA follows: TGTGCCAGCAGTGGGACAGGCGGCTCTGGGGCCAACGTCCTGACTTTC. Translated: CASSGTGGSGANVLTF.